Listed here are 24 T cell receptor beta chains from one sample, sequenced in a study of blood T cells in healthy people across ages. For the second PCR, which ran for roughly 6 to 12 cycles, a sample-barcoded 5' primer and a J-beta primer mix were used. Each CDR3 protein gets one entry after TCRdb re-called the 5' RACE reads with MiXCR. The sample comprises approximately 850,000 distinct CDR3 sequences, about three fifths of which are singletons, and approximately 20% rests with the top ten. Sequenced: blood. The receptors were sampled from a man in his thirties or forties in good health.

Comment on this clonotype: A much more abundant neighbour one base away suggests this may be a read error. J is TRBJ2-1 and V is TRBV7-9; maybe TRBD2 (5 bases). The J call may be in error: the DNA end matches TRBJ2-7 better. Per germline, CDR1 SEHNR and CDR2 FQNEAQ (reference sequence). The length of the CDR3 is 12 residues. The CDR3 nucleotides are TGTACCAGCAGCTTAGGGAGCGGAGAGCAGTACTTC. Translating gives CTSSLGSGEQYF.

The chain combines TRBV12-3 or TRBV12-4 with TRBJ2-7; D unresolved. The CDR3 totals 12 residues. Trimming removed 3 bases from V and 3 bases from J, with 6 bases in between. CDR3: CASSFWDYEQYF. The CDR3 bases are TGTGCCAGCAGTTTCTGGGACTACGAGCAGTACTTC.

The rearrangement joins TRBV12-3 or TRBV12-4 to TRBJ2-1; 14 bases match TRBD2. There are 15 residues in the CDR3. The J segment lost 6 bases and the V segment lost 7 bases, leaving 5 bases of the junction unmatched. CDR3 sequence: CASTTGLAGVNEQFF. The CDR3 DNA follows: TGTGCCAGCACAACGGGACTAGCGGGAGTCAATGAGCAGTTCTTC.

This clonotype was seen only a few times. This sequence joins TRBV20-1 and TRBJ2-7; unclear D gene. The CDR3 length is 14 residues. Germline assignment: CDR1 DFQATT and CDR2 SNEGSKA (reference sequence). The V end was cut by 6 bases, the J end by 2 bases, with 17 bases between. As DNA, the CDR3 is TGCAGTGCGAGAACAGAGTCATATACCTACGAGCAGTACTTC. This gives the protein CSARTESYTYEQYF.

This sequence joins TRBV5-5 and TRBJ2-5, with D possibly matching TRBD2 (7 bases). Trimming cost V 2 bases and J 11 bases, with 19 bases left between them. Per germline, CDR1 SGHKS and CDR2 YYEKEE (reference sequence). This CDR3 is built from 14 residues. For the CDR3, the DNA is TGTGCCAGCAGCTTCATTTACGGGGAGGGGGAGCAGTACTTC. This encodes CASSFIYGEGEQYF.

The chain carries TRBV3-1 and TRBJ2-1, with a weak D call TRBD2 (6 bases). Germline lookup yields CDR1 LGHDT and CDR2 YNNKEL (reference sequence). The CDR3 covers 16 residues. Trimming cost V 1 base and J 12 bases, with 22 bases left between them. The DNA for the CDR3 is TGTGCCAGCAGCCAAGTGGGGGGAACTATGATTGGTGGGCAGTTCTTC. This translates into CASSQVGGTMIGGQFF.

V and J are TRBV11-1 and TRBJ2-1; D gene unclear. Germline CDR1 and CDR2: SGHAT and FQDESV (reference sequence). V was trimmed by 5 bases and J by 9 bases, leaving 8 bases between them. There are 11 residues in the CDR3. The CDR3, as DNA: TGTGCCAGCAGCGCCACGCGTGAGCAGTTCTTC. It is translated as CASSATREQFF.

CDR3 nucleotides: TGCAGCGTTGGACAGAACTTGAACTATGGCTACACCTTC. Protein sequence: CSVGQNLNYGYTF. The J gene is TRBJ1-2, the V gene TRBV29-1; tentative D call: TRBD1 (5 bases). V dropped 4 bases and J dropped 2 bases, with 11 bases sitting between them. Germline lookup yields CDR1 SQVTM and CDR2 ANQGSEA. This CDR3 spans 13 amino acids.

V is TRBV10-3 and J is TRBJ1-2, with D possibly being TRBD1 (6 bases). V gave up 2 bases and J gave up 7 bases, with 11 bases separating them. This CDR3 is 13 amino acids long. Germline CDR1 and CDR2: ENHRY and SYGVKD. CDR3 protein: CAISEQGQGGYTF. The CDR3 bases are TGTGCCATCAGTGAGCAGGGGCAGGGTGGCTACACCTTC.

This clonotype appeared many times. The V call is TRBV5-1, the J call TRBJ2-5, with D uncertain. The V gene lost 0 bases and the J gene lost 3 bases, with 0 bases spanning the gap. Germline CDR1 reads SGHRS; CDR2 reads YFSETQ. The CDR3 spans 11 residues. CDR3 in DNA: TGCGCCAGCAGCTTGGAAGAGACCCAGTACTTC. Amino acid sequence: CASSLEETQYF.

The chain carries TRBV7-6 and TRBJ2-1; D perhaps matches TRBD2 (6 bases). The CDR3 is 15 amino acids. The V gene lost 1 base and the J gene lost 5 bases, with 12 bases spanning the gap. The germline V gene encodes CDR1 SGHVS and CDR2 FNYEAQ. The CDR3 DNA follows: TGTGCCAGCAGCTTAGATGGTAGCGGCGACAATGAGCAGTTCTTC. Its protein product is CASSLDGSGDNEQFF.

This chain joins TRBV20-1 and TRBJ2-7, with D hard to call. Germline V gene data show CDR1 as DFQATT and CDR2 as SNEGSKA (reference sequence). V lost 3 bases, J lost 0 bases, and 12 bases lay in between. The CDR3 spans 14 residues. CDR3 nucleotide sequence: TGCAGTGCTAGGGTAGACGGACGCTCCTACGAGCAGTACTTC. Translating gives CSARVDGRSYEQYF.

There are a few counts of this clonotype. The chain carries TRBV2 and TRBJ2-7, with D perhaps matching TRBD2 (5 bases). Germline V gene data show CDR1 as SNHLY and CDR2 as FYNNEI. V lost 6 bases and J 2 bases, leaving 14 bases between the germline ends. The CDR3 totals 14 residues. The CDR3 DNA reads TGTGCCAGCAGCGACGTGGAGGTAACCTACGAGCAGTACTTC. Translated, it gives CASSDVEVTYEQYF.

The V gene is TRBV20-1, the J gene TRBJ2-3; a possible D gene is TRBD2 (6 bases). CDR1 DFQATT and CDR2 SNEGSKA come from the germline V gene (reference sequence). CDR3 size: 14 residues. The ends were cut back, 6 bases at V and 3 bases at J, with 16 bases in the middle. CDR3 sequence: CSALLGLATDTQYF. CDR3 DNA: TGCAGTGCCCTCCTGGGTCTAGCGACAGATACGCAGTATTTT.

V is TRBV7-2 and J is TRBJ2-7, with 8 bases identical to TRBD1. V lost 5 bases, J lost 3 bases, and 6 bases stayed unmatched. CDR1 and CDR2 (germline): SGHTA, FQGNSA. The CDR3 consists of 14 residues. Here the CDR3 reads CASSERTGFYEQYF. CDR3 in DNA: TGTGCCAGCAGCGAACGGACAGGGTTCTACGAGCAGTACTTC.

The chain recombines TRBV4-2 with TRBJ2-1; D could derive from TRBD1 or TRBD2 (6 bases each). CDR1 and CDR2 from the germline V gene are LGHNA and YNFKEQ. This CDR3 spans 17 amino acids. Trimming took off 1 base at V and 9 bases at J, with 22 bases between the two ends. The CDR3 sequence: CASSQAPRAGGQGEQFF. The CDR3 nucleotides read TGTGCCAGCAGCCAAGCCCCCCGAGCTGGGGGGCAGGGTGAGCAGTTCTTC.

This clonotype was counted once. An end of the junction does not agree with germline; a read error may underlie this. CDR3 nucleotides: TGTGCTAGCAGCTCCGGACTAGCGGGAGTAGATGAGCAGTTCTTC. Amino acid sequence: CASSSGLAGVDEQFF. The chain uses TRBV7-7 and TRBJ2-1; 13 bases are shared with TRBD2. This CDR3 is built from 15 residues. Germline CDR1 reads SSHAT; CDR2 reads FNYEAQ (reference sequence).

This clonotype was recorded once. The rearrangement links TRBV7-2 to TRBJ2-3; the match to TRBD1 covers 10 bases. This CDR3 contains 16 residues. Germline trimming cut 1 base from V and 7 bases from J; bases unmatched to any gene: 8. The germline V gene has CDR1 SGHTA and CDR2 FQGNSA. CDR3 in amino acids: CTSSLGPGQGWNTQYF. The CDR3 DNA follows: TGTACCAGCAGCTTAGGTCCGGGACAGGGGTGGAATACGCAGTATTTT.

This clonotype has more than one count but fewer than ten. CDR3 sequence reads: CASSRWTNQETQYF. CDR3 coding DNA: TGTGCCAGCAGCCGGTGGACTAACCAAGAGACCCAGTACTTC. J is TRBJ2-5 and V is TRBV5-6; D is possibly TRBD2 (6 bases). V dropped 4 bases and J dropped 0 bases, with 10 bases sitting between them. Germline assignment: CDR1 SGHDT and CDR2 YYEEEE. The CDR3 runs to 14 residues.

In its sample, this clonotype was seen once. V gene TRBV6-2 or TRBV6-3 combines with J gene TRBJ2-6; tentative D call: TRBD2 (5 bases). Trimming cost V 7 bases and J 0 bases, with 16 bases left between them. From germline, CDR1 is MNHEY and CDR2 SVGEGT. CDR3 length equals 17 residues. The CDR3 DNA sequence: TGTGCCAGCATTAGGTCTGGACTTCACTCTGGGGCCAACGTCCTGACTTTC. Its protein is CASIRSGLHSGANVLTF.

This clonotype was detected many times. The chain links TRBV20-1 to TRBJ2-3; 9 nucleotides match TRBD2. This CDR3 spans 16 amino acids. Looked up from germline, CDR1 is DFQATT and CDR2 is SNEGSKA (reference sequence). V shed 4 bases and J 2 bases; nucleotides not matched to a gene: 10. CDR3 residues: CSANHLAGIDTDTQYF. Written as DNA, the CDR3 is TGCAGTGCTAACCACCTAGCGGGAATCGACACAGATACGCAGTATTTT.

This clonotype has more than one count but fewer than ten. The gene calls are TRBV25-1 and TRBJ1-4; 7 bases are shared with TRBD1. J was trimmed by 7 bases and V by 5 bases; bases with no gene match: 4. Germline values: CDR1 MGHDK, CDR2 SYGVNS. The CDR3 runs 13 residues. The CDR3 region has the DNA TGTGCCAGCAGTACAGGGGCGGGTGAAAAACTGTTTTTT. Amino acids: CASSTGAGEKLFF.

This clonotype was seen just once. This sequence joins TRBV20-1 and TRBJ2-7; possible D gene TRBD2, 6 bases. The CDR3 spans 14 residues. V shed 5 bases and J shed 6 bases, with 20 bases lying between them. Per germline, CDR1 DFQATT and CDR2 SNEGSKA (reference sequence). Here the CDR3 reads CSAGIAEASGEQYF. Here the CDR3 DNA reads TGCAGTGCTGGGATAGCGGAGGCCTCGGGCGAGCAGTACTTC.

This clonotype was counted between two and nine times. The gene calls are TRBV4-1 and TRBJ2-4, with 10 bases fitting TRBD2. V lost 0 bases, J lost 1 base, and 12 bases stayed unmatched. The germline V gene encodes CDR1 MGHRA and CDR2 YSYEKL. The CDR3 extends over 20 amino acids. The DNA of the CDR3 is TGCGCCAGCAGCCAAGAGGGACTAGCGCTTCAATGGGGGGCCAAAAACATTCAGTACTTC. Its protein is CASSQEGLALQWGAKNIQYF.